The clone carrying this TCR beta chain has a handful of counts. Its target is not known. The PCR ran on 60 Vbeta and 13 Jbeta primers. Measured with immunoSEQ multiplex PCR; TCRdb has only the in-frame clones, and not every one. The sample records over 150,000 clones, 80% being singletons. The CDR3 runs 14 residues. The V gene lost 6 bases and the J gene lost 8 bases, with 16 bases spanning the gap. The germline V gene has CDR1 MNHNY and CDR2 SVGAGI (reference sequence). This entry is derived from a study of cytomegalovirus exposure and HLA in healthy donors. Study-level information: There were approximately 81 million unique TCRs (from HLA-typed donors) in an early data release. Notes on the study in general: A later examination showed that TCR association rates differed by HLA locus, with DRB1 most and HLA-C fewest.

The receptor comes from a woman aged 40 to 50 in good health and CMV-seropositive. This chain connects TRBV6-6 to TRBJ1-4; D might be TRBD1 (5 bases). Sequences were obtained from PBMCs. CDR3 region: CASRRGTSGEKLFF. In nucleotides, the CDR3 is TGTGCCAGCAGACGCGGGACTTCGGGGGAAAAACTGTTTTTT.